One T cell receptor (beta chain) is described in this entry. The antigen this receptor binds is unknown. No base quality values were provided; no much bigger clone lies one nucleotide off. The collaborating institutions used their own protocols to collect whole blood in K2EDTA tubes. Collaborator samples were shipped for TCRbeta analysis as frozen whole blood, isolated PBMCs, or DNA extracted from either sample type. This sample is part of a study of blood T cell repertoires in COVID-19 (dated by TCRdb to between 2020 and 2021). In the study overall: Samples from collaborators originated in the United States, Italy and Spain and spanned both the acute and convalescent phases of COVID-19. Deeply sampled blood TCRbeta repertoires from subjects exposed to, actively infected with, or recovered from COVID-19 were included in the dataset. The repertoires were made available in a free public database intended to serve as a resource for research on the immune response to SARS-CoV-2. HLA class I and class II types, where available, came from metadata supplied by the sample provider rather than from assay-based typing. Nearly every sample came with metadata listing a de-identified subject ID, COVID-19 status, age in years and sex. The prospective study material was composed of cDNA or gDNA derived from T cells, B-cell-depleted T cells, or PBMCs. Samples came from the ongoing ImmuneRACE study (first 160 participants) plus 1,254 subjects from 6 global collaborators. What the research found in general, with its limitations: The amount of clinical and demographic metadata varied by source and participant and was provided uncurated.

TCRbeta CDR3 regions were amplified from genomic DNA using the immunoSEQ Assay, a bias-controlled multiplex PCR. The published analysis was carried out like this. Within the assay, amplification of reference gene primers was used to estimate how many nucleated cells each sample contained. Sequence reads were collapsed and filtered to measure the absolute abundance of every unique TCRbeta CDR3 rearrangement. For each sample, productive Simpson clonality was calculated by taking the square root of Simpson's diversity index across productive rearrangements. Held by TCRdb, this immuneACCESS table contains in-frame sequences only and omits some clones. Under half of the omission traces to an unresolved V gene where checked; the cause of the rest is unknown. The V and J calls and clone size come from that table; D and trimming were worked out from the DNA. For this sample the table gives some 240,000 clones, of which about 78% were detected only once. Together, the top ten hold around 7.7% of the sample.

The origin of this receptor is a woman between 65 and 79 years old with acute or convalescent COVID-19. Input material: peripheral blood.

In nucleotide form, the sequence is TGTGCCAGCAGCCCCCTTCTAGGAGGGGCCAACGTCCTGACTTTC. This yields the protein CASSPLLGGANVLTF. The V and J segments used are TRBV5-6 and TRBJ2-6; the D gene cannot be named for sure. Counted from cysteine to phenylalanine, this CDR3 has 15 amino acids. This entry keeps only the CDR3 DNA: 45 bases, framed from base 1. V loses 4 bases of germline sequence and J loses 4 bases, and the interval between the two ends is 12 bases. According to the germline V gene, CDR1 reads SGHDT and CDR2 reads YYEEEE.